This T cell receptor (beta chain) originates from a study of blood T cell repertoires in COVID-19. For the study at large: Some COVID-19 samples were acute and others convalescent; all came from the United States, Italy and Spain.

Germline assignment: CDR1 SGHKS and CDR2 YYEKEE (reference sequence). This CDR3 region has 15 residues. J was trimmed by 3 bases and V by 3 bases; bases with no gene match: 3. Methods used by the authors: Amplification of reference gene primers provided the estimated nucleated cell counts. Clones were read by immunoSEQ multiplex PCR, and TCRdb kept only the in-frame ones, dropping some. V and J calls and clone size are copied from that table; D and trimming were computed from the DNA. The sample includes 150,000 to 200,000 clones, approximately 90% seen only once; the top ten take under 25%. The V gene is TRBV5-5, the J gene TRBJ2-2, with 9 bases identical to TRBD1. The sequencing sample was made of peripheral blood. The clonotype was recovered from a man between 60 and 70 years old with active or convalescent COVID-19. The CDR3 region is CASSYRGLDTGELFF. CDR3 nucleotide sequence: TGTGCCAGCAGCTACAGGGGGCTGGACACCGGGGAGCTGTTTTTT.